These T cell receptor beta chains were read from a single sample in a study of blood T cell repertoires in COVID-19. The assay was immunoSEQ multiplex PCR, and TCRdb's table has in-frame clones only and misses some. This sample has about 250,000 clones, with roughly 89% found just once. The sequenced sample was peripheral blood. The origin of the receptors is a woman aged 40 to 50 who had recovered from COVID-19. The CDR3 runs from the conserved cysteine through the conserved F or W. Size tells how often a clone was seen (once, few, many) or the class of an expanded clone, and some rows leave it out.

v_gene,j_gene,abundance,CDR3aa
TRBV25-1,TRBJ1-2,.,CASSGLKQGTDNYGYTF
TRBV6-6,TRBJ2-7,once,CASNRDFSSYEQYF
TRBV2,TRBJ2-3,once,CASSPTGRADTQYF
TRBV5-1,TRBJ2-3,.,CASSRPGGTDTQYF
TRBV5-1,TRBJ2-7,.,CASSGKGTEIYEQYF
TRBV3-1/TRBV3-2,TRBJ1-6,many,CASSQGGWTESYNSPLHF
TRBV6-6,TRBJ2-2,.,CASSYVRNTGELFF
TRBV6-5,TRBJ1-1,.,CASSYRGTTEAFF
TRBV9,TRBJ1-1,.,CASSTRGGSTEAFF
TRBV15,TRBJ2-5,.,CATSPERPGEETQYF
TRBV7-9,TRBJ2-1,.,CASLTFGGVEQFF
TRBV18,TRBJ1-6,.,CASSPPGLGDSPLHF
TRBV6-5,TRBJ2-5,.,CASSYSGVTETQYF
TRBV19,TRBJ2-3,.,CASSQDRSTDTQYF
TRBV6-5,TRBJ1-3,.,CASRLRTGDYPIYF
TRBV6-5,TRBJ2-3,.,CASSPRETDTQYF
TRBV6-4,TRBJ2-3,few,CASSDRPGGSDTQYF
TRBV11-2,TRBJ2-1,.,CASSLGWGDEQFF
TRBV30,TRBJ2-7,.,CAWSPGQVDYEQYF
TRBV7-9,TRBJ1-3,.,CASSFGGTQGNTIYF
TRBV5-6,TRBJ1-1,.,CASSWSRGNTEAFF
TRBV5-1,TRBJ2-1,.,CASSSSDRPDEQFF
TRBV28,TRBJ1-2,once,CASQGQGLGYTF
TRBV9,TRBJ2-5,.,CASSVQGILQETQYF
TRBV6-1,TRBJ1-4,.,CASSETGTNEKLFF
TRBV11-2,TRBJ1-3,.,CASSLGTGGSGNTIYF
TRBV27,TRBJ2-1,.,CASSPTGGAYNEQFF
TRBV9,TRBJ2-7,.,CASSPGQGSLEQYF
TRBV3-1/TRBV3-2,TRBJ2-2,.,CASSQDLGGAVTGELFF
TRBV28,TRBJ2-7,.,CATCAGRTYEQYF
TRBV3-1/TRBV3-2,TRBJ1-5,.,CASSNSNQPQHF
TRBV3-1/TRBV3-2,TRBJ2-2,.,CASEATGVPGELFF
TRBV19,TRBJ2-3,.,CASSTEGGGGTDTQYF
TRBV19,TRBJ1-5,.,CASSRTTGAMIGNQPQHF
TRBV7-9,TRBJ2-3,.,CASSQLADTQYF
TRBV5-4,TRBJ2-1,.,CASSLRSQYNEQFF
TRBV28,TRBJ1-5,.,CASSFPEGGGNQPQHF
TRBV4-1,TRBJ1-1,.,CASSQEDRNRGRGAFF
TRBV11-2,TRBJ2-1,.,CASSLFRDYNEQFF
TRBV6-4,TRBJ2-3,.,CASSARGTTDTQYF
TRBV28,TRBJ1-2,.,CATSPGGLNYGYTF
TRBV10-3,TRBJ1-5,.,CAISEGRIGGMDQPQHF
TRBV12-3/TRBV12-4,TRBJ1-1,.,CASSHAAAFF
TRBV2,TRBJ1-4,.,CASSAQFGEKLFF
TRBV28,TRBJ2-7,.,CASSPSPGGQSYEQYF
TRBV18,TRBJ1-2,.,CASSPLSDYGYTF
TRBV19,TRBJ2-5,.,CASRVSGGRETQYF
TRBV30,TRBJ2-5,.,CASRVAGFQETQYF
TRBV7-8,TRBJ1-2,.,CASNRQGHYGYTF
TRBV7-9,TRBJ1-6,.,CASSRGQNSPLHF
TRBV20-1,TRBJ1-2,.,CSASRQGYGYTF
TRBV5-5,TRBJ1-3,.,CASSLVYLDFGSGNTIYF
TRBV10-3,TRBJ1-1,.,CASTGGGGNTEAFF
TRBV9,TRBJ1-6,few,CASSPGTGNSPLHF
TRBV1,TRBJ1-5,.,CTSSQESPTGSSQPQHF
TRBV2,TRBJ1-1,.,CASRLTRLNTEAFF
TRBV5-1,TRBJ2-3,.,CASSSSSLAGGPGNF